This paragraph covers one TCR beta chain sequence. This entry belongs to a study of blood T cell repertoires in COVID-19. Study at large: COVID-19 samples collected from the United States, Italy and Spain covered acute and convalescent phases.

The data were produced by immunoSEQ multiplex PCR, yet TCRdb's version contains in-frame clones alone and is incomplete. Seen here are roughly 180,000 clones, roughly 83% observed once, and the top ten hold 10% to 15%. The CDR3 loop spans 16 amino acids. The V gene end was trimmed by 0 bases and the J gene end by 3 bases; junction bases not matched to a gene: 6. The germline CDR1 and CDR2 sequences are SEHNR and FQNEAQ (reference sequence). The rearrangement uses TRBV7-9 and TRBJ2-7; TRBD2 matches at 9 bases. The sequence was obtained from a woman aged 60-70 years who had recovered from COVID-19. Sequencing was carried out using PBMCs or T cells enriched from blood (not recorded which). In DNA form, the CDR3 reads TGTGCCAGCAGCTTAGCGGGTAGCGGGAGAAGCTACGAGCAGTACTTC. Protein sequence: CASSLAGSGRSYEQYF.